Listed below are T cell receptor beta chains from one sample, sequenced in a study of blood T cell repertoires in COVID-19. Produced via immunoSEQ multiplex PCR; TCRdb's table is partial and in-frame only. Among around 240,000 clones listed, over 80% were seen once. Sequencing input: PBMCs or T cells enriched from blood (not recorded which). Every receptor here comes from a man in his forties or fifties who had been exposed to COVID-19. Both conserved end residues are part of each CDR3. The D gene is left open where the match is weak. Clone size is given for some rows only: seen once, a few or many times, or a class if the clone is expanded.

>TRBV21-1|TRBJ2-3|NA|NA
TGTGCCAGCAGCAAGGGTGGGGGGGGCACAGATACGCAGTATTTT
CASSKGGGGTDTQYF
>TRBV7-2|TRBJ2-2|NA|NA
TGTGCCAGCAGCCTCCTCGCCGGGGAGCTGTTTTTT
CASSLLAGELFF
>TRBV24-1|TRBJ1-5|NA|NA
TGTGCCACCAGTGATCCCGCGGGGGGCAGCAATCAGCCCCAGCATTTT
CATSDPAGGSNQPQHF
>TRBV5-1|TRBJ2-3|NA|NA
TGCGCCAGCAGCTTGGGGGCCCTCACAGATACGCAGTATTTT
CASSLGALTDTQYF
>TRBV28|TRBJ2-1|NA|NA
TGTGCCAGCAGTTGGGGGGTCAACAATGAGCAGTTCTTC
CASSWGVNNEQFF
>TRBV7-2|TRBJ2-1|NA|NA
TGTGCCAGCAGCTTTAGGGGTTCCGGGTCCTACAATGAGCAGTTCTTC
CASSFRGSGSYNEQFF
>TRBV19|TRBJ1-2|NA|TRBD1
TGTGCCAGTAGTGCCCCGGACAGGGGGTATGGCTACACCTTC
CASSAPDRGYGYTF
>TRBV5-1|TRBJ1-2|NA|NA
TGCGCCAGCAGCCCCTGGGGGGACGGCTACACCTTC
CASSPWGDGYTF
>TRBV5-4|TRBJ2-5|NA|NA
TGTGCCAGCAGCTTGGACAGGGGGGGACAAGAGACCCAGTACTTC
CASSLDRGGQETQYF
>TRBV27|TRBJ1-2|NA|NA
TGTGCCAGCAGTCCTGGGCCCAGCTATGGCTACACCTTC
CASSPGPSYGYTF
>TRBV10-3|TRBJ1-1|NA|NA
TGTGCCATCAGCAGGGGTGAGACGAACACTGAAGCTTTCTTT
CAISRGETNTEAFF
>TRBV19|TRBJ2-2|few|TRBD1
TGTGCCAGTAGACCCCCCGGGACAGACACCGGGGAGCTGTTTTTT
CASRPPGTDTGELFF
>TRBV29-1|TRBJ1-3|NA|NA
TGCAGCGTTGTGAGTGGGGGGTTTGGAAACACCATATATTTT
CSVVSGGFGNTIYF
>TRBV10-3|TRBJ2-5|NA|TRBD1
TGTGCCATCAGTGAGTCGCCCAGGACAGGGGGCTGGGAGACCCAGTACTTC
CAISESPRTGGWETQYF
>TRBV5-1|TRBJ2-7|NA|NA
TGCGCCAGCAGCTTGGACACAACCTCCTACGAGCAGTACTTC
CASSLDTTSYEQYF
>TRBV7-3|TRBJ2-3|once|NA
TGTGCCAGCAGCCCCTTGGGACAACCAACCACAGATACGCAGTATTTT
CASSPLGQPTTDTQYF
>TRBV11-3|TRBJ1-4|NA|NA
TGTGCCAGCAGCTTGAGACAGCGACATAAAACTAATGAAAAACTGTTTTTT
CASSLRQRHKTNEKLFF
>TRBV27|TRBJ1-4|NA|NA
TGTGCCAGCAGTCCTTCCTGGGGCGAAACCCATGAAAAACTGTTTTTT
CASSPSWGETHEKLFF
>TRBV7-2|TRBJ2-5|NA|TRBD1
TGTGCCAGCAGCCTCGGGACAGGGAGGAGGGAGACCCAGTACTTC
CASSLGTGRRETQYF
>TRBV6-5|TRBJ1-6|NA|TRBD1
TGTGCCAGCAGTCAGGACAGGCCGAATTCACCCCTCCACTTT
CASSQDRPNSPLHF
>TRBV30|TRBJ1-1|NA|NA
TGTGCCTGGGGGCAGGAAAAAGCTTTCTTT
CAWGQEKAFF
>TRBV19|TRBJ2-2|NA|NA
TGTGCCAGTGAAGAGGCGAACACCGGGGAGCTGTTTTTT
CASEEANTGELFF
>TRBV7-2|TRBJ2-1|NA|TRBD2
TGTGCCAGCAGCTTAGGGACTAGCGGGGGGGCAGGAAGCGATGAGCAGTTCTTC
CASSLGTSGGAGSDEQFF
>TRBV9|TRBJ2-3|NA|TRBD2
TGTGCCAGCAGCACTAGCGGGAGCACAGATACGCAGTATTTT
CASSTSGSTDTQYF
>TRBV4-1|TRBJ1-6|NA|NA
TGCGCCAGCAGCTCAACCGGGGGGGTGGAACGTTCACCCCTCCACTTT
CASSSTGGVERSPLHF
>TRBV5-1|TRBJ2-7|NA|NA
TGCGCCAGCAGCTTGGGGGCTCGTACCTACGAGCAGTACTTC
CASSLGARTYEQYF
>TRBV18|TRBJ2-7|once|TRBD1
TGTGCCAGCTCACCACGGACAGGGGGCGACGAGCAGTACTTC
CASSPRTGGDEQYF
>TRBV28|TRBJ1-5|few|NA
TGTGCCAGCAGTTTTGGACAACTCCATCAGCCCCAGCATTTT
CASSFGQLHQPQHF
>TRBV18|TRBJ1-2|NA|NA
TGTGCCAGCTCACTTCGGGCGACGGGGTATGGCTATGGCTACACCTTC
CASSLRATGYGYGYTF
>TRBV19|TRBJ1-2|NA|TRBD1
TGTGCCAGTAGTAACCACAGGGGAAAGGACTATGGCTACACCTTC
CASSNHRGKDYGYTF
>TRBV7-9|TRBJ1-5|NA|NA
TGTGCCAGCAGCTCCTCCGGCGACAGCGGGTACGGTCAGCCCCAGCATTTT
CASSSSGDSGYGQPQHF
>TRBV7-3|TRBJ2-2|NA|NA
TGTGCCAGCAGCTTAAGTCAGACGAACACCGGGGAGCTGTTTTTT
CASSLSQTNTGELFF
>TRBV6-5|TRBJ2-7|NA|NA
TGTGCCAGCAGGGACTACCCGGGACAGTCCTACGAGCAGTACTTC
CASRDYPGQSYEQYF
>TRBV28|TRBJ1-5|NA|TRBD1
TGTGCCAGCAGTTCAGGAAGGACAGGGAACAATCAGCCCCAGCATTTT
CASSSGRTGNNQPQHF
>TRBV2|TRBJ1-4|NA|NA
TGTGCCAGCGGCGGGCGGCTAGCTAATGAAAAACTGTTTTTT
CASGGRLANEKLFF
>TRBV9|TRBJ2-2|NA|TRBD1
TGTGCCAGAGGTCGGACAGGGAACACCGGGGAGCTGTTTTTT
CARGRTGNTGELFF
>TRBV4-1|TRBJ2-1|few|TRBD1
TGCGCCAGCAGCCACACCGGGACAGGGGGGAATGAGCAGTTCTTC
CASSHTGTGGNEQFF
>TRBV27|TRBJ2-1|NA|TRBD2
TGTGCCAGCAGCTTGCAGCTAGGGCTAGCGGGGGCCCGGATCGCATACAATGAGCAGTTCTTC
CASSLQLGLAGARIAYNEQFF
>TRBV3-1/TRBV3-2|TRBJ1-2|NA|TRBD1
TGTGCCAGCACTCCTCTGCAGGGGGGCCGGTATGGCTACACCTTC
CASTPLQGGRYGYTF
>TRBV30|TRBJ1-1|NA|NA
TGTGCCTGGAGTATACGTCTACTCACTGAAGCTTTCTTT
CAWSIRLLTEAFF
>TRBV11-2|TRBJ1-2|NA|NA
TGTGCCAGCAGCTGGAGGACAGCCGCTAGGGGCTACACCTTC
CASSWRTAARGYTF
>TRBV28|TRBJ1-4|NA|NA
TGTGCCAGCAGTTTATTTTTGGGCCCAAACAAAGGAGAAAAACTGTTTTTT
CASSLFLGPNKGEKLFF
>TRBV10-3|TRBJ1-2|NA|NA
TGTGCCATCAGTGAGTCAAGTACAGGGAGCTATGGCTATGGCTACACCTTC
CAISESSTGSYGYGYTF
>TRBV7-3|TRBJ2-3|NA|NA
TGTGCCAGCAGCTCGACAGGAGCGGCAGATACGCAGTATTTT
CASSSTGAADTQYF
>TRBV2|TRBJ1-2|NA|TRBD1
TGTGCCAGCAGCGAAGGACAGGGCCGTGGCTACACCTTC
CASSEGQGRGYTF
>TRBV2|TRBJ2-5|NA|TRBD2
TGTGCCAGTTCTACTAGCGGAGAGACCCAGTACTTC
CASSTSGETQYF
>TRBV7-2|TRBJ2-5|NA|NA
TGTGCCAGCAGCTTAGTGTCGGGGGGCAGCGGTGAGACCCAGTACTTC
CASSLVSGGSGETQYF
>TRBV2|TRBJ2-2|NA|TRBD1
TGTGCGAGTCGGATTGGACAGGGGAGGACCGGGGAGCTGTTTTTT
CASRIGQGRTGELFF